Following are 2 T cell receptor beta chains from one sample sequenced in a study of cytomegalovirus exposure and HLA in healthy donors. In the PCR, 60 Vbeta and 13 Jbeta primers were used. Generated by immunoSEQ multiplex PCR, the TCRdb table keeps only in-frame clones and is missing some. This repertoire shows some 120,000 clones, 55% to 75% found once; its top ten account for roughly 9.8%. Sequencing was performed on PBMCs. Every receptor here comes from a woman between 40 and 55 years old in good health and CMV-seropositive.

V and J are TRBV12-5 and TRBJ2-2; 9 bases are shared with TRBD1. The germline CDR1 and CDR2 sequences are LGHNT and FRNRAP. The CDR3 extends over 16 amino acids. J lost 6 bases, V lost 4 bases, and 9 bases had no gene match. The CDR3 loop reads CASGSPSGTGSGELFF. The CDR3 nucleotides read TGTGCTAGTGGTTCCCCCTCCGGGACAGGGTCCGGGGAGCTGTTTTTT. The complete variable domain, with remaining parts taken from reference TRBV12-5 and TRBJ2-2, reads DARVTQTPRHKVTEMGQEVTMRCQPILGHNTVFWYRQTMMQGLELLAYFRNRAPLDDSGMPKDRFSAEMPDATLATLKIQPSEPRDSAVYFCASGSPSGTGSGELFFGEGSRLTVL.

The chain carries TRBV15 and TRBJ1-4; maybe TRBD1 (6 bases). Germline V gene lookup returns CDR1 LNHNV and CDR2 YYDKDF (reference sequence). The V end lost 1 base, the J end lost 8 bases, and 14 bases lay between the germline ends. The CDR3 is 15 amino acids. The CDR3 here is CATSRAFRQVEKLFF. The CDR3 bases are TGTGCCACCAGCAGAGCCTTTAGACAGGTCGAAAAACTGTTTTTT.